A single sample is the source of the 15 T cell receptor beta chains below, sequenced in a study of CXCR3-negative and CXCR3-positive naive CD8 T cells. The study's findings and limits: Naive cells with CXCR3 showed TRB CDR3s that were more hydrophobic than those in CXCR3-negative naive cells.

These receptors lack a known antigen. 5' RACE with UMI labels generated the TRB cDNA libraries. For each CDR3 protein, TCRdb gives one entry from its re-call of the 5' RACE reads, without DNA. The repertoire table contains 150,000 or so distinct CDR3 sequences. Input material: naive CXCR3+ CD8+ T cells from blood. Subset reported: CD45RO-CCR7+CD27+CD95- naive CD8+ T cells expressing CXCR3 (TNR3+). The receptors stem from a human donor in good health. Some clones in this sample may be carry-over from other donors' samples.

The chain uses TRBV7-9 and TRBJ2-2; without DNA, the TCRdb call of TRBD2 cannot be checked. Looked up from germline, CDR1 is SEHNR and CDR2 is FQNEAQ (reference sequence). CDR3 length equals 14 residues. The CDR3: CASSLDPSPGELFF.

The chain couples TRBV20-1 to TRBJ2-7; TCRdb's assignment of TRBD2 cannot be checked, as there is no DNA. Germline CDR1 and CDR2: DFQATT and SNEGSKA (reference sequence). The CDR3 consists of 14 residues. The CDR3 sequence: CSAVDSGSMYEQYF.

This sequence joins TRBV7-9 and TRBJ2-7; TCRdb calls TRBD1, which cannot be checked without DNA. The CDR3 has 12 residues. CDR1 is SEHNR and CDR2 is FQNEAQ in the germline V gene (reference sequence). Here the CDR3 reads CASSSGTDGQYF.

The CDR3: CASSQRSEGSEQFF. The chain links TRBV14 to TRBJ2-1; with no DNA, the TCRdb D assignment of TRBD2 cannot be verified. CDR1 and CDR2 from the germline V gene are SGHDN and FVKESK. The CDR3 totals 14 residues. Complete variable domain (other parts from reference TRBV14 and TRBJ2-1): EAGVTQFPSHSVIEKGQTVTLRCDPISGHDNLYWYRRVMGKEIKFLLHFVKESKQDESGMPNNRFLAERTGGTYSTLKVQPAELEDSGVYFCASSQRSEGSEQFFGPGTRLTVL.

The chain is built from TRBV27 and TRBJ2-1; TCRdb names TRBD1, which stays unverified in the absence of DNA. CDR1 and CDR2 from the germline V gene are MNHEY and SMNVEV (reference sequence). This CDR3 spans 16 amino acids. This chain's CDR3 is CASSLLEDRVENEQFF.

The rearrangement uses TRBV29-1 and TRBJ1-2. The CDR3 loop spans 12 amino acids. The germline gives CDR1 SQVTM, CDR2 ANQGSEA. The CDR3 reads CSVELLSGGYTF.

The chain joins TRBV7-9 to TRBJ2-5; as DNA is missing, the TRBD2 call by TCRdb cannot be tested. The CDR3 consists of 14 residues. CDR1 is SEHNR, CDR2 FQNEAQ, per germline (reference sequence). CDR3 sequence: CASLFEAPTETQYF. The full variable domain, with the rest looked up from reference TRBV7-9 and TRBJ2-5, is DTGVSQNPRHKITKRGQNVTFRCDPISEHNRLYWYRQTLGQGPEFLTYFQNEAQLEKSRLLSDRFSAERPKGSFSTLEIQRTEQGDSAMYLCASLFEAPTETQYFGPGTRLLVL.

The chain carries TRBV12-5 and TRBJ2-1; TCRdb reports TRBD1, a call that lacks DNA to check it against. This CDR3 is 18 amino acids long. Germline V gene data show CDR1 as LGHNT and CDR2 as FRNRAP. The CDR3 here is CASGPTPGATTFYNEQFF.

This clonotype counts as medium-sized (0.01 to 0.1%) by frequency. The CDR3 is CASSQDGTTNTGELFF. The chain is built from TRBV28 and TRBJ2-2; TCRdb returns TRBD1, unconfirmable since there is no DNA. The CDR3 loop spans 16 amino acids. Germline CDR1 and CDR2: MDHEN and SYDVKM.

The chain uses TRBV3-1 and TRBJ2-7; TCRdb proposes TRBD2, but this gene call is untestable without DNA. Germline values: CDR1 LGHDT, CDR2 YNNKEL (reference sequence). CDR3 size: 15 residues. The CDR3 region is CASSHGTSGSYEQYF.

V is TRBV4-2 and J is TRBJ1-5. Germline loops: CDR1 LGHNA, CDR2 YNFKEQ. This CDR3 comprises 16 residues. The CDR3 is CASSQDWSDGNQPQHF.

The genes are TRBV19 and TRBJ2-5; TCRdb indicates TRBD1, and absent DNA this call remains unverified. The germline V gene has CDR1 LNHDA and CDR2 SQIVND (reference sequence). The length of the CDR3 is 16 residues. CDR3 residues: CASRQYHRGVQETQYF.

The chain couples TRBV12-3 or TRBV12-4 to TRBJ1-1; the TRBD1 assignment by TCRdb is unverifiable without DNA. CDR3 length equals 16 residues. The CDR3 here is CASSPGTPPVNTEAFF.

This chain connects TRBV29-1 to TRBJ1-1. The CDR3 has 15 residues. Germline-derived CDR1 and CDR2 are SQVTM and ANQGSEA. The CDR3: CSVELVGSINTEAFF.

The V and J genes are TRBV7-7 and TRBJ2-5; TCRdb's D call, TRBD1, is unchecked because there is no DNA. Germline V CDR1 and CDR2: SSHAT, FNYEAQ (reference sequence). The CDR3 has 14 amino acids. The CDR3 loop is CASSLGPRGETQYF.